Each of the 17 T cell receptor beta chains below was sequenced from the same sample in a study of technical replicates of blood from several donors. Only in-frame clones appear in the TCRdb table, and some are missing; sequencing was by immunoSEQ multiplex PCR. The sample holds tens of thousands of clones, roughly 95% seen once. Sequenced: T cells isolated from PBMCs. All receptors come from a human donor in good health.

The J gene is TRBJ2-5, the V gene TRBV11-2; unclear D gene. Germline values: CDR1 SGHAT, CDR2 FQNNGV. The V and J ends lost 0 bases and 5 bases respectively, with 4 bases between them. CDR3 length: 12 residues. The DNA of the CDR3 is TGTGCCAGCAGCTTAGATTCGGAGACCCAGTACTTC. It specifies CASSLDSETQYF.

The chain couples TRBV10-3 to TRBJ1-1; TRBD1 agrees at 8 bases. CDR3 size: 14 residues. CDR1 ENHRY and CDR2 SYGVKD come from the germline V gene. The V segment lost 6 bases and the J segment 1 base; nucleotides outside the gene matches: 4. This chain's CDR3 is CAIRDRVTNTEAFF. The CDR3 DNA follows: TGTGCCATCAGGGACAGGGTAACGAACACTGAAGCTTTCTTT.

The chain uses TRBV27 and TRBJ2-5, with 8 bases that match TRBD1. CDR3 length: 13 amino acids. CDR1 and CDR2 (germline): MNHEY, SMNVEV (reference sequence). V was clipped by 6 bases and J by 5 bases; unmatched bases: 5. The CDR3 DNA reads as TGTGCCAGCAGATCGACAGGGGAGGAGACCCAGTACTTC. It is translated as CASRSTGEETQYF.

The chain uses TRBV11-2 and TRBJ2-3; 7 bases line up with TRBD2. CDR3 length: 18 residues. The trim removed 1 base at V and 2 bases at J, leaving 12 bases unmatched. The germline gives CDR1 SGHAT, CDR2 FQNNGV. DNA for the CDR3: TGTGCCAGCAGCTTAGGCCAATTGGCGGGACTAAACACAGATACGCAGTATTTT. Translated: CASSLGQLAGLNTDTQYF.

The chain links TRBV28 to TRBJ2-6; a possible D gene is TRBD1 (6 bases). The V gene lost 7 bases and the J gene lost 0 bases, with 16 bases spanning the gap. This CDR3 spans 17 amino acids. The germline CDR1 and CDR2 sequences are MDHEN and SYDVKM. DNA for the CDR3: TGTGCCAGCACTCCGGGACAACTCTTCTCTGGGGCCAACGTCCTGACTTTC. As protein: CASTPGQLFSGANVLTF. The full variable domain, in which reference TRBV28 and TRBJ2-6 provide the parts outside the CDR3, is DVKVTQSSRYLVKRTGEKVFLECVQDMDHENMFWYRQDPGLGLRLIYFSYDVKMKEKGDIPEGYSVSREKKERFSLILESASTNQTSMYLCASTPGQLFSGANVLTFGAGSRLTVL.

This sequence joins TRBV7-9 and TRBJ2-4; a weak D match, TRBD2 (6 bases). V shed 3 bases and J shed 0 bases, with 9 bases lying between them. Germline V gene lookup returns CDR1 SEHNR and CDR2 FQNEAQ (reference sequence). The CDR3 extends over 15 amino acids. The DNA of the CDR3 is TGTGCCAGCAGCTTGATCGGGGGAGCCAAAAACATTCAGTACTTC. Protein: CASSLIGGAKNIQYF.

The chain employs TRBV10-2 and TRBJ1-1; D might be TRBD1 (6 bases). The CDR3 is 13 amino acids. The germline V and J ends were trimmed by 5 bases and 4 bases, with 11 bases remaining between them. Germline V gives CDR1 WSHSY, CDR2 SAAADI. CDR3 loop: CASSLGGSTEAFF. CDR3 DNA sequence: TGCGCCAGCAGTTTAGGGGGAAGCACTGAAGCTTTCTTT.

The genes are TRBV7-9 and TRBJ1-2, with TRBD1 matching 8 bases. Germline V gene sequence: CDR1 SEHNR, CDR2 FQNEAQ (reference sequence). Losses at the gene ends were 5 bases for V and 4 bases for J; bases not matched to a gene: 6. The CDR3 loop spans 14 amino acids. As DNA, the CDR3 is TGTGCCAGCAGCCCGTCAACAGGGGGCTATGGCTACACCTTC. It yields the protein CASSPSTGGYGYTF.

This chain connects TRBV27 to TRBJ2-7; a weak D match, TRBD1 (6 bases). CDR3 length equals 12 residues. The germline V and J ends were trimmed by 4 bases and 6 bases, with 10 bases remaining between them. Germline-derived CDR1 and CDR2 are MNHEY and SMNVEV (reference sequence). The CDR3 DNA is TGTGCCAGCAGTTCTACAGGGCTCGAGCAGTACTTC. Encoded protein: CASSSTGLEQYF.

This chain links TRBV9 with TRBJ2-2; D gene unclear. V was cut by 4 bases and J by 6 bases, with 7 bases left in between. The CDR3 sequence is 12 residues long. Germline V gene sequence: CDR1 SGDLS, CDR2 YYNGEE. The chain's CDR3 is CASSYASGELFF. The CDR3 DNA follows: TGTGCCAGCAGCTACGCGTCCGGGGAGCTGTTTTTT. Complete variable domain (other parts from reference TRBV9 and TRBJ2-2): DSGVTQTPKHLITATGQRVTLRCSPRSGDLSVYWYQQSLDQGLQFLIQYYNGEERAKGNILERFSAQQFPDLHSELNLSSLELGDSALYFCASSYASGELFFGEGSRLTVL.

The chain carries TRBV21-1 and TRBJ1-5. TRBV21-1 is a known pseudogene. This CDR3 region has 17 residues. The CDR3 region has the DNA TGTGCCAGCAGCAAAGGGGGGGACGCTAGTCCCAATCAGCCCCAGCATTTT. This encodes CASSKGGDASPNQPQHF.

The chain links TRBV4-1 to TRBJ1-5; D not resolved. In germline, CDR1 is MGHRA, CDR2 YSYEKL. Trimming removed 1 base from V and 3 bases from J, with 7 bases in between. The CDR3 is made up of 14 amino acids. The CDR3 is CASSQVTANQPQHF. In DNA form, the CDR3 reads TGCGCCAGCAGCCAAGTTACAGCCAATCAGCCCCAGCATTTT.

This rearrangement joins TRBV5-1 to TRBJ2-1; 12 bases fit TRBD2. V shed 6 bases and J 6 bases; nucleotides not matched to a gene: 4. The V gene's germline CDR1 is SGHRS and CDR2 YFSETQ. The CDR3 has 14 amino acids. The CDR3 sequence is CASKTSGSINEQFF. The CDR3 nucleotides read TGCGCCAGCAAGACTAGCGGGAGTATCAATGAGCAGTTCTTC.

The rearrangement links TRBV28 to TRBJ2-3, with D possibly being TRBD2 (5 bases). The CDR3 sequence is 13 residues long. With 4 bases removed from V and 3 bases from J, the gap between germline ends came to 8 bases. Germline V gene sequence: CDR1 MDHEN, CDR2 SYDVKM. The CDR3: CASSWGETDTQYF. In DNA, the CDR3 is TGTGCCAGCAGTTGGGGAGAAACAGATACGCAGTATTTT.

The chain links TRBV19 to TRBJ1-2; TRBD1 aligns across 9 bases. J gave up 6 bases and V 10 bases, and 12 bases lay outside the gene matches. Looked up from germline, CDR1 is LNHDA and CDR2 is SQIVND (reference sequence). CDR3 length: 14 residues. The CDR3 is CATSFWTGEHGYTF. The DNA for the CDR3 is TGTGCCACCTCCTTCTGGACAGGGGAGCATGGCTACACCTTC. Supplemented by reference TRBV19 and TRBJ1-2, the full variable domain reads DGGITQSPKYLFRKEGQNVTLSCEQNLNHDAMYWYRQDPGQGLRLIYYSQIVNDFQKGDIAEGYSVSREKKESFPLTVTSAQKNPTAFYLCATSFWTGEHGYTFGSGTRLTVV.

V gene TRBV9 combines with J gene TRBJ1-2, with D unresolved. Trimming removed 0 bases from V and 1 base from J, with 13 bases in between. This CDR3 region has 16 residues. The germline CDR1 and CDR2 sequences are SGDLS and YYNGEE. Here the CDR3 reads CASSVAQSLFNYGYTF. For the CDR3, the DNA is TGTGCCAGCAGCGTAGCTCAGTCCTTATTTAACTATGGCTACACCTTC.

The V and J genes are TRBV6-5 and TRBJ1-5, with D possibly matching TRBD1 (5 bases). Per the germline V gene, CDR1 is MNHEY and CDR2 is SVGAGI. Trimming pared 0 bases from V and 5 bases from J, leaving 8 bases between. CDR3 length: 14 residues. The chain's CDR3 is CASSYSRQYQPQHF. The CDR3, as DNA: TGTGCCAGCAGTTACTCGCGACAGTATCAGCCCCAGCATTTT.